The 12 T cell receptor beta chains listed next were all sequenced from one sample in a study of siplizumab effects on memory and regulatory T cells. Libraries were prepared by immunoSEQ multiplex PCR; TCRdb keeps only in-frame clonotypes and omits some of them. Here the sample spans approximately 58,000 clones, about 92% being singletons. What was sequenced was CD8+ T cells sorted from blood. All receptors come from a human donor in good health.

This chain uses TRBV6-5 with TRBJ1-5; D gene unclear. Trimming removed 4 bases from V and 0 bases from J, with 7 bases in between. Looked up from germline, CDR1 is MNHEY and CDR2 is SVGAGI. The CDR3 consists of 14 residues. CDR3: CASSSGFSNQPQHF. In DNA form, the CDR3 reads TGTGCCAGCAGTTCCGGGTTTAGCAATCAGCCCCAGCATTTT.

The gene calls are TRBV5-1 and TRBJ2-7; 7 nucleotides align to TRBD2. Germline values: CDR1 SGHRS, CDR2 YFSETQ. V lost 1 base, J lost 2 bases, and 3 bases stayed unmatched. The length of the CDR3 is 14 residues. For the CDR3, the DNA is TGCGCCAGCAGCTTGATTAGCGGGCCCTACGAGCAGTACTTC. Protein sequence: CASSLISGPYEQYF. Full variable domain (remainder filled in from reference TRBV5-1 and TRBJ2-7): KAGVTQTPRYLIKTRGQQVTLSCSPISGHRSVSWYQQTPGQGLQFLFEYFSETQRNKGNFPGRFSGRQFSNSRSEMNVSTLELGDSALYLCASSLISGPYEQYFGPGTRLTVT.

This clone occurred a few times. This chain connects TRBV27 to TRBJ2-1, with 9 bases that match TRBD2. The CDR3 runs to 15 residues. Germline V gene lookup returns CDR1 MNHEY and CDR2 SMNVEV (reference sequence). The V and J ends lost 3 bases and 7 bases, in that order; junction bases with no gene match: 7. CDR3 loop: CASSLGGRAGNEQFF. Here the CDR3 DNA reads TGTGCCAGCAGTTTGGGCGGGAGGGCCGGAAATGAGCAGTTCTTC.

The chain links TRBV2 to TRBJ2-3; 7 positions match TRBD2. The ends lost 7 bases at V and 5 bases at J; junction bases unmatched: 9. The CDR3 totals 14 residues. Per the germline V gene, CDR1 is SNHLY and CDR2 is FYNNEI. CDR3 in DNA: TGTGCCAGCATAGGCGGGAGCAGTCAAGATACGCAGTATTTT. Translating it yields CASIGGSSQDTQYF.

The chain couples TRBV29-1 to TRBJ2-1; D ambiguous. Germline CDR1 is SQVTM and CDR2 is ANQGSEA. V dropped 0 bases and J dropped 5 bases, with 5 bases sitting between them. The CDR3 is 12 residues long. In nucleotides, the CDR3 is TGCAGCGTTGAAGACACCAACAATGAGCAGTTCTTC. Translating gives CSVEDTNNEQFF.

Worth noting for this clone: The same CDR3 arises from other DNA sequences in this sample as well. The V call is TRBV9, the J call TRBJ2-1; D may be TRBD2 (6 bases). The CDR3 totals 16 residues. Trimming stripped 0 bases from V and 4 bases from J, with 14 bases between. The germline V gene encodes CDR1 SGDLS and CDR2 YYNGEE. In DNA, the CDR3 is TGTGCCAGCAGCGTAGGGGGTAGCGGAGGATACAATGAGCAGTTCTTC. It codes for CASSVGGSGGYNEQFF.

The chain uses TRBV9 and TRBJ1-5; no clear D. This CDR3 is built from 13 residues. Germline lookup yields CDR1 SGDLS and CDR2 YYNGEE. V lost 3 bases and J 2 bases, leaving 6 bases between the germline ends. The CDR3 coding sequence is TGTGCCAGCAGCGGCGGGGGCAATCAGCCCCAGCATTTT. Residues: CASSGGGNQPQHF.

V usage is TRBV5-1 and J usage is TRBJ2-7; D may be TRBD1 (5 bases). CDR1 and CDR2 (germline): SGHRS, YFSETQ. Trimming pared 2 bases from V and 5 bases from J, leaving 11 bases between. CDR3 length: 13 residues. The CDR3 DNA reads as TGCGCCAGCAGCTTTCTTTCAGGGAACGAGCAGTACTTC. This translates into CASSFLSGNEQYF.

V usage is TRBV7-7 and J usage is TRBJ2-1; the match to TRBD1 covers 7 bases. The CDR3 length is 15 residues. The germline gives CDR1 SSHAT, CDR2 FNYEAQ (reference sequence). CDR3 protein: CATAHDRALYNEQFF. The CDR3 DNA reads TGTGCTACTGCGCATGACAGGGCTCTATACAATGAGCAGTTCTTC.

CDR3 bases: TGCGCCAGCAGCCAAGATCTCGAGCAGTACTTC. Translating gives CASSQDLEQYF. The chain has TRBV4-1 and TRBJ2-7; D is undetermined. This CDR3 comprises 11 residues. Germline V CDR1 and CDR2: MGHRA, YSYEKL. Trimming removed 0 bases from V and 6 bases from J, with 3 bases in between.

In DNA form, the CDR3 reads TGTGCCAGCGGATCCGCAGGCCTTGGGTACGAGCAGTACTTC. It codes for CASGSAGLGYEQYF. The chain has TRBV18 and TRBJ2-7; D gene uncertain. The germline V gene encodes CDR1 KGHSH and CDR2 LQKENI. The CDR3 consists of 14 residues. Trimming removed 8 bases at V and 4 bases at J, with 18 bases between.

Notes on this clone: The same CDR3 arises from other DNA sequences in this sample as well. The V call is TRBV9, the J call TRBJ2-3, with D uncertain. V lost 0 bases and J 3 bases, leaving 5 bases between the germline ends. The V gene's germline CDR1 is SGDLS and CDR2 YYNGEE. CDR3 size: 13 residues. The CDR3 DNA sequence: TGTGCCAGCAGCGTAGTAGAAACAGATACGCAGTATTTT. Its translation: CASSVVETDTQYF.